This T cell receptor (beta chain) is drawn from a study of CD8 T cells in Susac syndrome. There are 17 residues in the CDR3. CDR1 and CDR2 (germline): SGHVS, FQNEAQ. Trimming removed 0 bases from V and 0 bases from J, with 14 bases in between. RNA totalling roughly 0.45 to 1 ug underwent reverse transcription with random hexamers. An immunoSEQ multiplex PCR amplified TCR beta CDR3 over 54 Vbeta and 13 Jbeta. One entry per CDR3 protein results from TCRdb running MiXCR on the immunoSEQ multiplex PCR reads. The sample has about 300,000 distinct CDR3 sequences; 92% are singletons. CD8+ and CD4+ T cells taken from blood had their TCR beta sequenced.

The sequencing sample was made of CD4+ T cells from PBMCs. V gene TRBV7-8 combines with J gene TRBJ1-2; D is unclear. This TCR derives from a human donor with multiple sclerosis. As DNA, the CDR3 is TGTGCCAGCAGCTTAGCTAAGGCGCAGGTTACTAACTATGGCTACACCTTC. Translated, it gives CASSLAKAQVTNYGYTF.